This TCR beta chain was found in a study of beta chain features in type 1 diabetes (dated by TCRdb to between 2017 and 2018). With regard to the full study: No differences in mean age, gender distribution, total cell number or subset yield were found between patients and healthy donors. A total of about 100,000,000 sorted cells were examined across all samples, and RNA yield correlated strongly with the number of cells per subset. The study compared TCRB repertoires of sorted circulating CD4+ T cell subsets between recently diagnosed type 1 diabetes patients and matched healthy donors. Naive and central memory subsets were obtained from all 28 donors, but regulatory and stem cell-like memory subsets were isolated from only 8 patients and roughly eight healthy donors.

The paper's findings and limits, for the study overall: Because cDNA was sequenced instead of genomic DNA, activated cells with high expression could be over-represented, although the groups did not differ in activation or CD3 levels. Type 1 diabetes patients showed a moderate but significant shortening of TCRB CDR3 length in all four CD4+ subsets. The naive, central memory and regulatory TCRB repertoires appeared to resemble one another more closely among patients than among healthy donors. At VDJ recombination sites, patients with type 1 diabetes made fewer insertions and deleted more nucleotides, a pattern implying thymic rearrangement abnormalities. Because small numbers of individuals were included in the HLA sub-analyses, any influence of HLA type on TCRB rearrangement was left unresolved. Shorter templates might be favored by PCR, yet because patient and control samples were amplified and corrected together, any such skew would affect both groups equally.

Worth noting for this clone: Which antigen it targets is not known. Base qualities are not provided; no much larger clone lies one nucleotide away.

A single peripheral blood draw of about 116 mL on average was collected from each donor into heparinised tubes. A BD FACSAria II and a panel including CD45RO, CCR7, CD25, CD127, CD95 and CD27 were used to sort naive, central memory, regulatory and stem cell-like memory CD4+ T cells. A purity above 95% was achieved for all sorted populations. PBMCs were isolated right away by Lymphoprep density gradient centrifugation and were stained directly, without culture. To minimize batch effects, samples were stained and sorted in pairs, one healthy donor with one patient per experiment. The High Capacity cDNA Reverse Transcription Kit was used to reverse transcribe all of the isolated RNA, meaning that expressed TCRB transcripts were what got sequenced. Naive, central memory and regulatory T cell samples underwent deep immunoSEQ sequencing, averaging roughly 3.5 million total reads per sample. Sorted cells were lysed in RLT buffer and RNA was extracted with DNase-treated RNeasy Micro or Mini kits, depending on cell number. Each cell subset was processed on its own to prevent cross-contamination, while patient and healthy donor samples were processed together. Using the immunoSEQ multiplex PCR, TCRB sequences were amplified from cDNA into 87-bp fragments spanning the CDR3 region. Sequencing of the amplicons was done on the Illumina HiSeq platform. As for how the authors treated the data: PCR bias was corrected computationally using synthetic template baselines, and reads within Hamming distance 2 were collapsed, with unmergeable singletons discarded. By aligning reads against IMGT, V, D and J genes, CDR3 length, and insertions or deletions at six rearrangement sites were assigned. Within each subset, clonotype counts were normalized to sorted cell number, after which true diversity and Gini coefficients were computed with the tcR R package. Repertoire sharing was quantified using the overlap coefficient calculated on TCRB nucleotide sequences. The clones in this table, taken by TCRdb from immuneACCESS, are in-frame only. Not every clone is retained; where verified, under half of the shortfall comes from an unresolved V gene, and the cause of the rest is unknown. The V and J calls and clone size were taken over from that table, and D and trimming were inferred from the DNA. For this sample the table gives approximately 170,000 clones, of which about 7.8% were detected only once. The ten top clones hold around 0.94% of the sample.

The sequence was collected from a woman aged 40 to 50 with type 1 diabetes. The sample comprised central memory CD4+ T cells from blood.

The sequenced DNA: TGTGCCAGCAGCTTTACGGGACAGTGGGAGACCCAGTACTTC. Its product reads: CASSFTGQWETQYF. The chain employs TRBV5-5 and TRBJ2-5; 7 of the junction bases match TRBD1. As encoded in the germline V gene (reference sequence), CDR1 is SGHKS while CDR2 is YYEKEE. V lost 2 bases and J lost 5 bases, and the count of bases not matched to a germline gene is 6. The CDR3 sequence holds 14 residues, the cysteine and phenylalanine included. Only the CDR3 portion is preserved as DNA: 42 bases, with reading frame beginning at the first base.